The present T cell receptor beta chain was sequenced within a study of blood T cell repertoires in COVID-19. Overall study context: There were acute and convalescent COVID-19 samples, and they came from the United States, Italy and Spain. PBMCs, B-cell-depleted T cells, or T cells provided the cDNA or gDNA that made up the material.

In the original workflow: Amplification with reference gene primers provided the estimates of nucleated cell counts. Sequencing used immunoSEQ multiplex PCR; TCRdb keeps in-frame clones, though not all of them. The V and J calls and clone size are taken from that table; D and trimming were inferred from the DNA. Among about 140,000 clones listed, 75% to 85% were seen once. In germline, CDR1 is WSHSY, CDR2 SAAADI. V was trimmed by 8 bases and J by 7 bases, leaving 9 bases between them. The CDR3 totals 12 residues. The chain joins TRBV10-2 to TRBJ1-6; tentatively, D is TRBD1 (5 bases). This sequence originates from a woman of 80 years or more with active or convalescent COVID-19. The sequenced sample consisted of peripheral blood. The CDR3 DNA is TGCGCCAGCTTAAGGGGAAATTCACCCCTCCACTTT. This gives the protein CASLRGNSPLHF.